The 24 T cell receptor beta chains reported below all come from one sample, sequenced in a study of blood T cells in healthy people across ages (dated by TCRdb to the mid-2010s). Receptors were amplified or captured by 5' RACE. The sequencer was an Illumina HiSeq 2500. A second PCR of about 7 to 12 cycles was run with a J-beta primer mix and a sample-barcoded 5' primer. In-frame beta chains were kept once TCRdb had trimmed the public reads at Q25 with fastp and called clones with MiXCR. Identical CDR3 protein sequences are pooled into one entry, listed with their most common genes and DNA. The sample includes more than 1 million distinct CDR3 sequences, with 40% to 55% observed a single time. The top ten clonotypes cover approximately 19% of the sample. The sequenced sample consisted of blood. These receptor sequences come from a woman in her sixties or seventies in good health.

For the CDR3, the DNA is TGTGCCAGCAGTTTATACGGTGGTACGCAGTATTTT. Its translation: CASSLYGGTQYF. This chain joins TRBV27 and TRBJ2-3; D not resolved. This CDR3 spans 12 amino acids. Per germline, CDR1 MNHEY and CDR2 SMNVEV (reference sequence). V lost 1 base and J lost 8, with 7 bases in between.

This clonotype was counted only a few times. The V gene is TRBV4-1, the J gene TRBJ2-7; 9 bases match TRBD2. With V trimmed by 1 base and J by 4 bases, 8 bases remained unmatched. The CDR3 loop spans 16 amino acids. CDR1 MGHRA and CDR2 YSYEKL come from the germline V gene. The CDR3 DNA reads as TGCGCCAGCAGCCAAGTTTGGGATAGCGGGGGATACGAGCAGTACTTC. It codes for CASSQVWDSGGYEQYF.

This clonotype was detected only a few times. This chain links TRBV20-1 with TRBJ2-7, with TRBD2 identical over 12 bases. Germline V gene data show CDR1 as DFQATT and CDR2 as SNEGSKA (reference sequence). The trim removed 3 bases at V and 7 bases at J, leaving 19 bases unmatched. The CDR3 runs to 18 residues. CDR3 in amino acids: CSASPRGRLAGVSGEQYF. The CDR3 region has the DNA TGCAGTGCTAGCCCCCGAGGAAGACTAGCGGGAGTGTCCGGGGAGCAGTACTTC.

The V call is TRBV9, the J call TRBJ2-1, with TRBD2 as a possible D gene (5 bases). The CDR3 has 14 amino acids. Per germline, CDR1 SGDLS and CDR2 YYNGEE. V gave up 0 bases and J gave up 8 bases, with 12 bases separating them. The CDR3 is CASSVEGRAHEQFF. CDR3 DNA sequence: TGTGCCAGCAGCGTAGAAGGGCGGGCACATGAGCAGTTCTTC.

This clonotype showed up just a few times. This chain uses TRBV25-1 with TRBJ2-7; D remains unclear. The germline V and J ends were trimmed by 7 bases and 5 bases, with 15 bases remaining between them. Germline-derived CDR1 and CDR2 are MGHDK and SYGVNS. The CDR3 is 13 residues long. The CDR3 is CASTIAGPNEQYF. The CDR3, as DNA: TGTGCCAGCACAATAGCAGGCCCTAACGAGCAGTACTTC.

This clonotype has a count of ten or more. The chain carries TRBV7-2 and TRBJ2-1; D is unresolved. The V gene lost 5 bases and the J gene lost 9 bases, with 14 bases spanning the gap. Germline-derived CDR1 and CDR2 are SGHTA and FQGNSA. CDR3 length equals 13 residues. The CDR3 loop reads CASSRALGSEQFF. DNA of the CDR3: TGTGCCAGCAGCCGCGCTTTAGGTTCTGAGCAGTTCTTC. The whole variable domain, remainder taken from reference TRBV7-2 and TRBJ2-1, is GAGVSQSPSNKVTEKGKDVELRCDPISGHTALYWYRQSLGQGLEFLIYFQGNSAPDKSGLPSDRFSAERTGGSVSTLTIQRTQQEDSAVYLCASSRALGSEQFFGPGTRLTVL.

This clonotype was seen only a few times. This chain joins TRBV10-3 and TRBJ2-7; tentative D call: TRBD1 (5 bases). V lost 4 bases and J lost 1, with 8 bases in between. The V gene's germline CDR1 is ENHRY and CDR2 SYGVKD. The CDR3 runs to 13 residues. In DNA, the CDR3 is TGTGCCATCAGTGCTCAGGGATCCTACGAGCAGTACTTC. Translating gives CAISAQGSYEQYF.

This clonotype was counted between two and nine times. In DNA, the CDR3 is TGCGCCAGCAGCCAAGACCGGGGAGGGACTGAAGCTTTCTTT. Protein: CASSQDRGGTEAFF. V and J are TRBV4-1 and TRBJ1-1; D gene ambiguous. Between the trimmed V and J ends, which lost 0 bases and 5 bases, there was a span of 10 bases. The CDR3 covers 14 residues. Germline V gives CDR1 MGHRA, CDR2 YSYEKL.

This clonotype showed up just a few times. This sequence joins TRBV27 and TRBJ2-5, with 7 bases lining up with TRBD2. After removal of 9 bases from V and 5 bases from J, the junction contained 12 bases not matched to a gene. CDR3 length equals 14 residues. In germline, CDR1 is MNHEY, CDR2 SMNVEV (reference sequence). CDR3: CASSLGGGWETQYF. The DNA for the CDR3 is TGTGCCAGTTCCCTGGGCGGGGGTTGGGAGACCCAGTACTTC.

In this sample, this clonotype turned up a few times. V usage is TRBV12-3 or TRBV12-4 and J usage is TRBJ1-2; D possibly corresponds to TRBD1 (5 bases). The CDR3 totals 13 residues. The germline V and J ends were trimmed by 5 bases and 4 bases, with 11 bases remaining between them. The CDR3 sequence is CASSQTVLYGYTF. CDR3 bases: TGTGCCAGCAGTCAGACAGTCCTCTATGGCTACACCTTC.

This clonotype turned up a few times. The genes are TRBV24-1 and TRBJ2-1; the D gene is possibly TRBD1 (7 bases). The CDR3 runs to 14 residues. Germline V gene lookup returns CDR1 KGHDR and CDR2 SFDVKD. Trimming stripped 3 bases from V and 11 bases from J, with 16 bases between. The CDR3 coding sequence is TGTGCCACCAGTGATGCGGGACAGACCCACAAGCAGTTCTTC. It is translated as CATSDAGQTHKQFF.

The chain has TRBV29-1 and TRBJ2-3, with 8 bases fitting TRBD2. There are 19 residues in the CDR3. The V gene's germline CDR1 is SQVTM and CDR2 ANQGSEA. The J segment lost 5 bases and the V segment lost 0 bases, leaving 19 bases of the junction unmatched. The CDR3: CSVEDVRVLAAGLGDTQYF. CDR3 nucleotide sequence: TGCAGCGTTGAAGATGTCAGGGTACTAGCGGCTGGCTTGGGAGATACGCAGTATTTT.

The J gene is TRBJ1-2, the V gene TRBV3-1, with D unclear. The V end lost 1 base, the J end lost 2 bases, and 14 bases lay between the germline ends. Looked up from germline, CDR1 is LGHDT and CDR2 is YNNKEL (reference sequence). The CDR3 extends over 16 amino acids. CDR3: CASSQAGRAGNYGYTF. CDR3 DNA: TGTGCCAGCAGCCAAGCCGGTAGGGCGGGGAACTATGGCTACACCTTC.

This clonotype was observed a single time. V gene TRBV20-1 combines with J gene TRBJ2-3; 14 bases align to TRBD2. The CDR3 covers 15 residues. From germline, CDR1 is DFQATT and CDR2 SNEGSKA (reference sequence). Germline trimming cut 3 bases from V and 5 bases from J; bases unmatched to any gene: 4. Written as DNA, the CDR3 is TGCAGTGCTAGTAGAGGACTAGCGGGAGGAGATACGCAGTATTTT. Its protein product is CSASRGLAGGDTQYF.

The V gene is TRBV9, the J gene TRBJ2-4; tentative D call: TRBD2 (6 bases). This CDR3 region has 14 residues. The germline CDR1 and CDR2 sequences are SGDLS and YYNGEE. V shed 0 bases and J shed 13 bases, with 17 bases lying between them. The CDR3 spells CASSVASGAGEQYF. The DNA for the CDR3 is TGTGCCAGCAGCGTAGCTTCGGGAGCAGGAGAGCAGTACTTC.

On this clonotype itself: A junction boundary mismatches the germline segment, possibly from a read error. The J gene is TRBJ2-5, the V gene TRBV12-3 or TRBV12-4; D is unresolved. TRBJ2-7 matches the DNA end more closely, so the J call is doubtful. This CDR3 contains 14 residues. The CDR3 bases are TGTGCCAACAGTCACTCCGTGGATCTATACGAGCAGTACTTC. As protein: CANSHSVDLYEQYF.

This clonotype was picked up a small number of times. The V and J genes are TRBV11-2 and TRBJ2-1, with D possibly TRBD1 on 6 matching bases. Germline V gene sequence: CDR1 SGHAT, CDR2 FQNNGV. V lost 5 bases and J 4 bases, leaving 21 bases between the germline ends. CDR3 size: 17 residues. The CDR3 protein is CASSNSKPGQPYNEQFF. Written as DNA, the CDR3 is TGTGCCAGCAGCAATTCTAAACCGGGACAACCGTACAATGAGCAGTTCTTC.

The chain employs TRBV4-1 and TRBJ2-7; 9 bases align to TRBD1. CDR3 length: 15 residues. J was trimmed by 4 bases and V by 0 bases; bases with no gene match: 4. Looked up from germline, CDR1 is MGHRA and CDR2 is YSYEKL. CDR3 in amino acids: CASSQDATGGYEQYF. DNA of the CDR3: TGCGCCAGCAGCCAAGACGCGACAGGGGGGTACGAGCAGTACTTC.

This clonotype was observed a handful of times. The chain joins TRBV20-1 to TRBJ2-1, with 7 bases aligning to TRBD2. This CDR3 is built from 17 residues. The germline gives CDR1 DFQATT, CDR2 SNEGSKA (reference sequence). The trim removed 1 base at V and 8 bases at J, leaving 17 bases unmatched. The CDR3 here is CSARGTHSWGSGDEQFF. In DNA form, the CDR3 reads TGCAGTGCTAGAGGAACCCATAGTTGGGGGAGCGGGGATGAGCAGTTCTTC.

The chain recombines TRBV27 with TRBJ2-7; no firm D call. The germline V and J ends were trimmed by 1 base and 7 bases, with 11 bases remaining between them. Germline CDR1 is MNHEY and CDR2 is SMNVEV (reference sequence). CDR3 length: 13 amino acids. The CDR3 bases are TGTGCCAGCAGTTTATTAGGCTACAATGAGCAGTACTTC. Translating it yields CASSLLGYNEQYF.

CDR3 nucleotide sequence: TGCAGTGCTAGCCGACAAAGCTCTGGGGCCAACGTCCTGACTTTC. Its translation: CSASRQSSGANVLTF. This sequence joins TRBV20-1 and TRBJ2-6; no clear D. The CDR3 totals 15 residues. Looked up from germline, CDR1 is DFQATT and CDR2 is SNEGSKA (reference sequence). V dropped 3 bases and J dropped 0 bases, with 9 bases sitting between them.

J is TRBJ2-3 and V is TRBV29-1, with TRBD2 identical over 9 bases. The CDR3 length is 15 residues. Germline trimming cut 2 bases from V and 3 bases from J; bases unmatched to any gene: 6. From germline, CDR1 is SQVTM and CDR2 ANQGSEA. This chain's CDR3 is CSVERGGRGTDTQYF. The CDR3 nucleotides read TGCAGCGTTGAAAGGGGCGGGAGGGGTACAGATACGCAGTATTTT.

This clonotype was seen a few times. The chain carries TRBV25-1 and TRBJ2-1; 7 bases agree with TRBD1. With V trimmed by 6 bases and J by 8 bases, 4 bases remained unmatched. Germline assignment: CDR1 MGHDK and CDR2 SYGVNS. The CDR3 runs 12 residues. For the CDR3, the DNA is TGTGCCAGCAGCACAGGGGACGATGAGCAGTTCTTC. Protein: CASSTGDDEQFF. Together with reference TRBV25-1 and TRBJ2-1, the CDR3 gives the full variable domain: EADIYQTPRYLVIGTGKKITLECSQTMGHDKMYWYQQDPGMELHLIHYSYGVNSTEKGDLSSESTVSRIRTEHFPLTLESARPSHTSQYLCASSTGDDEQFFGPGTRLTVL.

This clonotype has a handful of counts. V usage is TRBV5-5 and J usage is TRBJ2-3, with D possibly matching TRBD1 (5 bases). There are 15 residues in the CDR3. V lost 0 bases to trimming and J lost 0 bases, with 8 bases between them. Per germline, CDR1 SGHKS and CDR2 YYEKEE (reference sequence). CDR3: CASSLEPGSTDTQYF. CDR3 coding DNA: TGTGCCAGCAGCTTGGAGCCAGGGAGCACAGATACGCAGTATTTT.